The 15 T cell receptor beta chains in this list originate from one sample, sequenced in a study of blood T cell repertoires in COVID-19. The assay was immunoSEQ multiplex PCR, and TCRdb's table has in-frame clones only and misses some. This table has around 120,000 clones, 80% to 90% appearing once. Material for sequencing was peripheral blood. All receptors come from an elderly woman with acute or convalescent COVID-19.

This clone was recorded only once. This chain joins TRBV4-1 and TRBJ1-6, with TRBD1 matching over 7 bases. This CDR3 has 15 amino acids. Trimming removed 3 bases from V and 5 bases from J; junction bases left unmatched: 4. Germline loops: CDR1 MGHRA, CDR2 YSYEKL. The CDR3 coding sequence is TGCGCCAGCAGCCAGACAGGGATCAATAATTCACCCCTCCACTTT. Translation: CASSQTGINNSPLHF.

The V and J genes are TRBV27 and TRBJ2-1, with unresolved D. Per the germline V gene, CDR1 is MNHEY and CDR2 is SMNVEV (reference sequence). The germline V and J ends were trimmed by 5 bases and 0 bases, with 5 bases remaining between them. The CDR3 loop spans 13 amino acids. CDR3 nucleotide sequence: TGTGCCAGCAGTGCCTACTCCTACAATGAGCAGTTCTTC. This translates into CASSAYSYNEQFF.

The genes are TRBV9 and TRBJ2-6, with a weak D call TRBD2 (5 bases). Trimming stripped 3 bases from V and 2 bases from J, with 9 bases between. The V gene's germline CDR1 is SGDLS and CDR2 YYNGEE. The CDR3 has 15 residues. This chain's CDR3 is CASSGGLPGANVLTF. The CDR3, as DNA: TGTGCCAGCAGCGGAGGGTTACCTGGGGCCAACGTCCTGACTTTC.

The chain uses TRBV18 and TRBJ1-3; a possible D gene is TRBD1 (6 bases). The V gene lost 4 bases and the J gene lost 0 bases, with 16 bases spanning the gap. Germline assignment: CDR1 KGHSH and CDR2 LQKENI. The CDR3 consists of 17 residues. Here the CDR3 reads CASSRQQQGHSGNTIYF. The CDR3 region has the DNA TGTGCCAGCTCACGACAACAACAGGGCCACTCTGGAAACACCATATATTTT.

J is TRBJ2-2 and V is TRBV9; tentatively, D is TRBD2 (5 bases). Germline CDR1 reads SGDLS; CDR2 reads YYNGEE. Trimming cost V 4 bases and J 7 bases, with 17 bases left between them. This CDR3 contains 15 residues. The CDR3 region has the DNA TGTGCCAGCAGCCTCCGGACGGACTTGGGCGGGGAGCTGTTTTTT. Residues: CASSLRTDLGGELFF.

The chain couples TRBV27 to TRBJ1-1; D ambiguous. Germline V lookup: CDR1 MNHEY, CDR2 SMNVEV (reference sequence). V lost 3 bases to trimming and J lost 1 base, with 6 bases between them. CDR3 length: 13 amino acids. The CDR3 here is CASSFLRNTEAFF. CDR3 nucleotides: TGTGCCAGCAGTTTCTTGAGGAACACTGAAGCTTTCTTT.

V usage is TRBV12-5 and J usage is TRBJ2-7; 7 bases align to TRBD2. After removal of 6 bases from V and 5 bases from J, the junction contained 1 base not matched to a gene. This CDR3 comprises 11 residues. Per the germline V gene, CDR1 is LGHNT and CDR2 is FRNRAP. This CDR3 reads CASGGGNEQYF. In nucleotides, the CDR3 is TGTGCTAGTGGGGGAGGGAACGAGCAGTACTTC.

The chain couples TRBV2 to TRBJ2-2; weak D call: TRBD1 (5 bases). CDR3 size: 15 residues. V was shortened by 2 bases and J by 3 bases, with 10 bases between the two germline ends. Germline CDR1 reads SNHLY; CDR2 reads FYNNEI. CDR3 loop: CASSEQGLDTGELFF. CDR3 coding DNA: TGTGCCAGCAGTGAACAGGGTTTGGACACCGGGGAGCTGTTTTTT.

This chain links TRBV7-2 with TRBJ2-7, with TRBD1 matching 7 bases. Per germline, CDR1 SGHTA and CDR2 FQGNSA. The CDR3 length is 15 residues. Losses at the gene ends were 2 bases for V and 0 bases for J; bases not matched to a gene: 4. The DNA for the CDR3 is TGTGCCAGCAGCTTATGGGGACAGTTCTCCTACGAGCAGTACTTC. Its protein product is CASSLWGQFSYEQYF.

The rearrangement uses TRBV10-2 and TRBJ2-2; 11 bases agree with TRBD2. This CDR3 spans 18 amino acids. The germline V gene encodes CDR1 WSHSY and CDR2 SAAADI. Losses at the gene ends were 6 bases for V and 5 bases for J; bases not matched to a gene: 14. The CDR3 spells CASSPNPTSGGRTGELFF. Written as DNA, the CDR3 is TGCGCCAGCAGCCCTAACCCTACTAGCGGGGGACGGACCGGGGAGCTGTTTTTT.

The chain recombines TRBV21-1 with TRBJ1-4; the table calls TRBD1, which could not be checked here. TRBV21-1 represents a pseudogene. The length of the CDR3 is 17 residues. The CDR3 DNA is TGTGCCAGCAGCAAAGGGCCCGGACAGCTAACTAATGAAAAACTGTTTTTT. Translation gives CASSKGPGQLTNEKLFF.

This rearrangement joins TRBV29-1 to TRBJ2-1, with a weak D call TRBD2 (5 bases). The CDR3 length is 12 residues. Germline-derived CDR1 and CDR2 are SQVTM and ANQGSEA. Trimming left V 5 bases short and J 3 bases short, with 8 bases between. The CDR3 bases are TGCAGCGTTACGAGGGACTACAATGAGCAGTTCTTC. Protein: CSVTRDYNEQFF.

The chain has TRBV6-2 or TRBV6-3 and TRBJ2-5; no firm D call. V was cut by 2 bases and J by 2 bases, with 15 bases left in between. Germline CDR1 reads MNHEY; CDR2 reads SVGEGT. This CDR3 has 16 residues. CDR3 nucleotide sequence: TGTGCCAGCAGTTACGATCCAGGAAGAAAACAAGAGACCCAGTACTTC. Protein: CASSYDPGRKQETQYF.

CDR3 sequence (DNA): TGCAGCGTTACCCTACAGATGAACACTGAAGCTTTCTTT. Its protein is CSVTLQMNTEAFF. The chain links TRBV29-1 to TRBJ1-1; unclear D gene. Trimming removed 5 bases at V and 0 bases at J, with 10 bases between. CDR3 length: 13 residues. Germline V gene lookup returns CDR1 SQVTM and CDR2 ANQGSEA.

The chain is built from TRBV5-6 and TRBJ2-7; D may be TRBD1 (6 bases). The CDR3 runs 13 residues. Per germline, CDR1 SGHDT and CDR2 YYEEEE. Trimming stripped 1 base from V and 2 bases from J, with 7 bases between. The CDR3: CASSLTGTYEQYF. CDR3 nucleotides: TGTGCCAGCAGCTTGACAGGGACCTACGAGCAGTACTTC.